The 17 T cell receptor beta chains below were found in one sample sequenced in a study of blood T cell repertoires in COVID-19. Only in-frame clones appear in the TCRdb table, and some are missing; sequencing was by immunoSEQ multiplex PCR. The data contain approximately 46,000 clones, approximately 86% of them singletons. The source material was peripheral blood. The source is a man aged 55 to 69 with active or convalescent COVID-19.

The CDR3 reads CASSLTPASGGQTQYF. The DNA for the CDR3 is TGCGCCAGCTCCCTAACTCCGGCTAGCGGGGGGCAGACCCAGTACTTC. The chain joins TRBV5-1 to TRBJ2-5; 11 bases are shared with TRBD2. This CDR3 is built from 16 residues. The V segment lost 7 bases and the J segment 6 bases; nucleotides outside the gene matches: 14. The germline V gene has CDR1 SGHRS and CDR2 YFSETQ.

The chain uses TRBV7-2 and TRBJ2-3, with 9 bases aligning to TRBD2. CDR1 and CDR2 from the germline V gene are SGHTA and FQGNSA. The CDR3 sequence is 16 residues long. V lost 3 bases and J lost 0; bases outside the gene matches: 4. CDR3 sequence: CASSFKRGVSTDTQYF. In DNA form, the CDR3 reads TGTGCCAGCAGCTTTAAGCGGGGGGTTAGCACAGATACGCAGTATTTT.

This sequence joins TRBV30 and TRBJ1-4; D not certain. CDR1 and CDR2 (germline): GTSNPN, SVGIG (reference sequence). The length of the CDR3 is 14 residues. Deletions cut 4 bases from V and 0 bases from J, with 9 bases between. The CDR3 here is CAWTKRATNEKLFF. DNA for the CDR3: TGTGCCTGGACGAAACGGGCAACTAATGAAAAACTGTTTTTT.

In its sample, this clone was seen once. This sequence joins TRBV11-1 and TRBJ2-4, with TRBD1 matching 9 bases. This CDR3 spans 14 amino acids. CDR1 and CDR2 (germline): SGHAT, FQDESV (reference sequence). Losses at the gene ends were 4 bases for V and 5 bases for J; bases not matched to a gene: 3. This CDR3 is CASSSYRGQNIQYF. The CDR3 nucleotides read TGTGCCAGCAGCTCTTACAGGGGGCAAAACATTCAGTACTTC.

The rearrangement joins TRBV7-6 to TRBJ1-4; 9 bases are a match to TRBD1. Germline CDR1 and CDR2: SGHVS and FNYEAQ. J lost 8 bases, V lost 1 base, and 5 bases had no gene match. The CDR3 covers 15 residues. CDR3 DNA: TGTGCCAGCAGCTTAGACGGACAGGGGCTCGAAAAACTGTTTTTT. The encoded protein is CASSLDGQGLEKLFF.

The V and J genes are TRBV11-2 and TRBJ1-3, with TRBD1 as a possible D gene (5 bases). The germline V gene encodes CDR1 SGHAT and CDR2 FQNNGV. V was shortened by 6 bases and J by 4 bases, with 16 bases between the two germline ends. CDR3 length: 15 amino acids. CDR3 coding DNA: TGTGCCAGCAGTTTGACCGGGACTCCCGGAAACACCATATATTTT. Translation gives CASSLTGTPGNTIYF.

The rearrangement uses TRBV25-1 and TRBJ1-1; 7 bases agree with TRBD1. Trimming removed 2 bases from V and 9 bases from J; junction bases left unmatched: 9. The length of the CDR3 is 14 residues. Per the germline V gene, CDR1 is MGHDK and CDR2 is SYGVNS. The CDR3 nucleotides are TGTGCCAGCAGTGAAGAACGGGAGGGACAGAAAGCTTTCTTT. Protein product: CASSEEREGQKAFF. Variable domain in full (rest from reference TRBV25-1 and TRBJ1-1): EADIYQTPRYLVIGTGKKITLECSQTMGHDKMYWYQQDPGMELHLIHYSYGVNSTEKGDLSSESTVSRIRTEHFPLTLESARPSHTSQYLCASSEEREGQKAFFGQGTRLTVV.

This chain connects TRBV6-6 to TRBJ1-2; D uncertain. The CDR3 is made up of 13 amino acids. Germline V gene sequence: CDR1 MNHNY, CDR2 SVGAGI (reference sequence). Trimming shortened V by 8 bases and J by 5 bases, and 15 bases separated the two germline ends. The CDR3 DNA is TGTGCCAGCCAACGTCTACAGTTATATGGCTACACCTTC. This sequence encodes CASQRLQLYGYTF.

The V and J genes are TRBV25-1 and TRBJ1-1; D is undetermined. This CDR3 region has 14 residues. Germline CDR1 and CDR2: MGHDK and SYGVNS. V lost 4 bases, J lost 1 base, and 10 bases lay in between. The CDR3 region is CASSGSSKNTEAFF. As DNA, the CDR3 is TGTGCCAGCAGTGGGAGCTCAAAGAACACTGAAGCTTTCTTT.

V and J are TRBV7-8 and TRBJ2-2, with 7 bases identical to TRBD1. In germline, CDR1 is SGHVS, CDR2 FQNEAQ. The J segment lost 6 bases and the V segment lost 10 bases, leaving 11 bases of the junction unmatched. This CDR3 is 14 amino acids long. The CDR3 sequence is CAIPRDRGPGELFF. The CDR3 nucleotides are TGTGCCATCCCCCGGGACAGAGGTCCCGGGGAGCTGTTTTTT.

J is TRBJ2-7 and V is TRBV11-2; D is possibly TRBD2 (5 bases). V was shortened by 6 bases and J by 5 bases, with 17 bases between the two germline ends. CDR1 SGHAT and CDR2 FQNNGV come from the germline V gene. There are 14 residues in the CDR3. The CDR3 reads CASSSTGNRNEQYF. CDR3 sequence (DNA): TGTGCCAGCAGTTCCACCGGGAATCGCAACGAGCAGTACTTC.

The chain couples TRBV6-5 to TRBJ2-7; D gene unclear. CDR1 and CDR2 from the germline V gene are MNHEY and SVGAGI. Trimming cost V 0 bases and J 0 bases, with 3 bases left between them. The CDR3 runs 13 residues. The CDR3 region is CASSYSASYEQYF. CDR3 DNA sequence: TGTGCCAGCAGTTACTCGGCCTCCTACGAGCAGTACTTC.

The J gene is TRBJ2-1, the V gene TRBV5-1; 8 nucleotides line up with TRBD1. Germline values: CDR1 SGHRS, CDR2 YFSETQ. V shed 3 bases and J 0 bases; nucleotides not matched to a gene: 2. This CDR3 has 15 residues. The CDR3 coding sequence is TGCGCCAGCAGCTCCGGGACAGGCTCCTACAATGAGCAGTTCTTC. Its translation: CASSSGTGSYNEQFF.

The chain couples TRBV5-4 to TRBJ2-3; 8 bases are a match to TRBD1. Per germline, CDR1 SGHNT and CDR2 YYREEE (reference sequence). J gave up 2 bases and V 0 bases, and 5 bases lay outside the gene matches. There are 16 residues in the CDR3. CDR3 loop: CASSLGQGRDTDTQYF. Here the CDR3 DNA reads TGTGCCAGCAGCTTGGGACAGGGGCGGGACACAGATACGCAGTATTTT.

V usage is TRBV19 and J usage is TRBJ1-4, with a possible D match to TRBD1 (5 bases). Germline loops: CDR1 LNHDA, CDR2 SQIVND (reference sequence). The V end was cut by 4 bases, the J end by 5 bases, with 14 bases between. The CDR3 has 15 amino acids. The chain's CDR3 is CASSTQPGDNEKLFF. The CDR3, as DNA: TGTGCCAGTAGTACCCAACCGGGGGACAATGAAAAACTGTTTTTT.

V usage is TRBV9 and J usage is TRBJ1-1, with D possibly matching TRBD1 (6 bases). The CDR3 length is 15 residues. Germline V gene sequence: CDR1 SGDLS, CDR2 YYNGEE. The germline V and J ends were trimmed by 0 bases and 1 base, with 10 bases remaining between them. The CDR3 nucleotides read TGTGCCAGCAGCGTAGTTAGCAGGGGGAACACTGAAGCTTTCTTT. It yields the protein CASSVVSRGNTEAFF.

Sample share makes this clone medium-sized. This sequence joins TRBV4-3 and TRBJ2-2; D remains unclear. The ends were cut back, 0 bases at V and 2 bases at J, with 13 bases in the middle. From germline, CDR1 is LGHNA and CDR2 YSLEER. The CDR3 sequence is 17 residues long. The CDR3 sequence: CASSQEGGLSNTGELFF. The CDR3 DNA reads TGCGCCAGCAGCCAAGAAGGTGGGCTATCAAACACCGGGGAGCTGTTTTTT.